The 23 T cell receptor beta chains in this list originate from one sample, sequenced in a study of CD8 T cells in ankylosing spondylitis. Overall study findings and caveats: There was a TCR beta motif, made of several highly homologous variants, that appeared characteristic of ankylosing spondylitis blood.

TCRdb passed the 5' RACE reads through MiXCR, listing each CDR3 protein once. The sample holds about 540,000 distinct CDR3 sequences, roughly an eighth seen once. Antigens for these TCRs are unknown. Sequencing input: blood, either unsorted or a sorted T cell fraction (not recorded which). The receptors were gathered from a male donor with ankylosing spondylitis.

V and J are TRBV3-1 and TRBJ2-5; no clear D gene. The germline V gene has CDR1 LGHDT and CDR2 YNNKEL (reference sequence). V was pared by 2 bases and J by 5 bases, with 12 bases between. The CDR3 is 14 amino acids. In nucleotides, the CDR3 is TGTGCCAGCAGCCAAACCGGGTTGAGGGAGACCCAGTACTTC. Protein product: CASSQTGLRETQYF.

This chain uses TRBV7-8 with TRBJ1-1; tentatively, D is TRBD1 (6 bases). The germline V gene has CDR1 SGHVS and CDR2 FQNEAQ. Trimming took 2 bases from V and 3 from J, leaving 10 bases between them. The CDR3 extends over 14 amino acids. The chain's CDR3 is CASSLRGADTEAFF. CDR3 sequence (DNA): TGTGCCAGCAGCTTACGGGGGGCAGACACTGAAGCTTTCTTT.

The table lists this clonotype with a few counts. DNA for the CDR3: TGTGCCAGCAGCCAACTAGCGGGAGGAGAGGAGACCCAGTACTTC. As protein: CASSQLAGGEETQYF. The chain has TRBV14 and TRBJ2-5, with 11 bases that match TRBD2. This CDR3 spans 15 amino acids. The germline V gene has CDR1 SGHDN and CDR2 FVKESK. Unmatched junction bases numbered 4, after V lost 2 bases and J lost 5 bases.

This clonotype appeared a few times. The chain couples TRBV14 to TRBJ2-7, with 10 bases identical to TRBD2. CDR1 is SGHDN, CDR2 FVKESK, per germline. V lost 0 bases to trimming and J lost 3 bases; unmatched junction nucleotides: 17. CDR3 length equals 20 residues. The CDR3 region is CASSQDLRLAGLPRGYEQYF. In DNA form, the CDR3 reads TGTGCCAGCAGCCAAGATCTTAGACTAGCGGGCCTTCCAAGGGGCTACGAGCAGTACTTC.

The chain employs TRBV20-1 and TRBJ2-1; 10 bases are shared with TRBD2. Per germline, CDR1 DFQATT and CDR2 SNEGSKA (reference sequence). The CDR3 sequence is 13 residues long. The ends lost 7 bases at V and 7 bases at J; junction bases unmatched: 7. CDR3 DNA sequence: TGCAGTGGTTCTAGCGGGAGTAGGAATGAGCAGTTCTTC. It specifies CSGSSGSRNEQFF.

This clonotype has at least ten counts. The chain uses TRBV5-1 and TRBJ2-1; the D gene could be TRBD1 or TRBD2 (5 bases each). The ends were cut back, 4 bases at V and 1 base at J, with 15 bases in the middle. The CDR3 spans 16 residues. The germline V gene has CDR1 SGHRS and CDR2 YFSETQ. CDR3 sequence (DNA): TGCGCCAGCAGCCCTGAAGGGGACCTTTCCTACAATGAGCAGTTCTTC. This gives the protein CASSPEGDLSYNEQFF. The full variable domain, rest sourced from reference TRBV5-1 and TRBJ2-1, is KAGVTQTPRYLIKTRGQQVTLSCSPISGHRSVSWYQQTPGQGLQFLFEYFSETQRNKGNFPGRFSGRQFSNSRSEMNVSTLELGDSALYLCASSPEGDLSYNEQFFGPGTRLTVL.

A few counts support this clonotype. The rearrangement joins TRBV10-2 to TRBJ1-6; a weak D match, TRBD1 (5 bases). Per the germline V gene, CDR1 is WSHSY and CDR2 is SAAADI. Trimming pared 5 bases from V and 4 bases from J, leaving 12 bases between. The CDR3 contains 15 residues. The CDR3 DNA follows: TGCGCCAGCAGTAGAGACAGCCCTTATAATTCACCCCTCCACTTT. This sequence encodes CASSRDSPYNSPLHF.

The rearrangement uses TRBV5-1 and TRBJ1-1; D perhaps matches TRBD1 (6 bases). The V and J ends lost 0 bases and 5 bases respectively, with 14 bases between them. The CDR3 length is 15 residues. Germline CDR1 SGHRS, CDR2 YFSETQ. The CDR3 is CASSLEAGARTEAFF. The CDR3 DNA reads as TGCGCCAGCAGCTTGGAAGCGGGGGCCCGAACTGAAGCTTTCTTT.

This clonotype was seen a few times. The chain combines TRBV18 with TRBJ2-7, with 8 bases that match TRBD2. This CDR3 has 13 residues. Trimming removed 3 bases from V and 6 bases from J; junction bases left unmatched: 4. Germline V lookup: CDR1 KGHSH, CDR2 LQKENI. CDR3 DNA sequence: TGTGCCAGCTCACCCTCCGGGACTAGCGAGCAGTACGTC. It is translated as CASSPSGTSEQYV.

This clonotype came up many times. V is TRBV20-1 and J is TRBJ2-5; TRBD2 matches at 9 bases. Germline CDR1 is DFQATT and CDR2 is SNEGSKA (reference sequence). V was pared by 7 bases and J by 4 bases, with 10 bases of the junction left unmatched. This CDR3 is 14 amino acids long. The CDR3 region is CSVRMREGRETQYF. The CDR3 DNA reads as TGCAGTGTTCGTATGCGGGAGGGCAGAGAGACCCAGTACTTC.

This clonotype has just one count. This is likely a read error, given that the CDR3 carries no conserved phenylalanine or tryptophan at its end. The gene calls are TRBV7-2 and TRBJ2-5; 9 positions match TRBD2. CDR1 and CDR2 (germline): SGHTA, FQGNSA. V trimming: 6 bases; J trimming: 0 bases; junction bases outside the gene matches: 5. CDR3 length: 15 residues. The CDR3, as DNA: TGTGCCAGCAGTAGCGGGGGAGGGTACCAAGAGACCCAGTACTTA. It encodes CASSSGGGYQETQYL.

This clonotype was seen only a few times. The chain carries TRBV20-1 and TRBJ2-1; 7 nucleotides match TRBD2. The CDR3 consists of 13 residues. Germline values: CDR1 DFQATT, CDR2 SNEGSKA (reference sequence). With V trimmed by 7 bases and J by 5 bases, 8 bases remained unmatched. In nucleotides, the CDR3 is TGCAGTGTGCAGCGGGGCCTAAACAATGAGCAGTTCTTC. The encoded protein is CSVQRGLNNEQFF.

The gene calls are TRBV5-1 and TRBJ2-1, with 11 bases lining up with TRBD2. V lost 4 bases and J lost 7; bases outside the gene matches: 10. This CDR3 contains 16 residues. Germline CDR1 SGHRS, CDR2 YFSETQ. DNA of the CDR3: TGCGCCAGCAGCGACTTAGCGGGAGGGCCACAGAATGAGCAGTTCTTC. Its translation: CASSDLAGGPQNEQFF.

The chain employs TRBV20-1 and TRBJ2-5; 10 nucleotides line up with TRBD2. The CDR3 sequence is 15 residues long. V lost 6 bases, J lost 2 bases, and 9 bases stayed unmatched. Germline V gene data show CDR1 as DFQATT and CDR2 as SNEGSKA (reference sequence). The CDR3 here is CSADTGTSDQETQYF. CDR3 bases: TGCAGTGCAGATACCGGGACTAGCGATCAAGAGACCCAGTACTTC.

The rearrangement uses TRBV7-2 and TRBJ2-7; D remains ambiguous. CDR1 and CDR2 (germline): SGHTA, FQGNSA. This CDR3 is built from 15 residues. Trimming took off 1 base at V and 0 bases at J, with 10 bases between the two ends. The DNA of the CDR3 is TGTGCCAGCAGCTTAGGGCCGACAAGCTCCTACGAGCAGTACGTC. Translated: CASSLGPTSSYEQYV.

This clonotype was seen only a few times. The gene calls are TRBV5-1 and TRBJ2-2; 11 nucleotides match TRBD2. V gave up 5 bases and J gave up 1 base; unmatched junction bases: 10. Germline loops: CDR1 SGHRS, CDR2 YFSETQ. The CDR3 sequence is 18 residues long. The CDR3 protein is CASSQRLGTSGNTGELFF. Written as DNA, the CDR3 is TGCGCCAGCAGTCAACGACTTGGGACTAGCGGGAACACCGGGGAGCTGTTTTTT.

This clonotype has more than one count but fewer than ten. The rearrangement links TRBV7-8 to TRBJ1-1; D remains ambiguous. The CDR3 extends over 14 amino acids. Germline-derived CDR1 and CDR2 are SGHVS and FQNEAQ. V was clipped by 4 bases and J by 0 bases, with 9 bases between them. CDR3 in amino acids: CASSWKLMNTEAFF. The CDR3 bases are TGTGCCAGCAGCTGGAAACTCATGAACACTGAAGCTTTCTTT.

The gene calls are TRBV7-9 and TRBJ1-1, with TRBD1 matching 9 bases. The CDR3 has 16 amino acids. With 6 bases clipped from V and 5 bases from J, the junction kept 13 bases outside the gene matches. Germline values: CDR1 SEHNR, CDR2 FQNEAQ (reference sequence). This chain's CDR3 is CASSHRDRVLTTEAFF. DNA of the CDR3: TGTGCCAGCAGTCATAGGGACAGGGTATTGACGACTGAAGCTTTCTTT.

This clonotype has only a few counts. This chain joins TRBV19 and TRBJ2-1, with D tentatively TRBD1 (5 bases). The germline V gene has CDR1 LNHDA and CDR2 SQIVND (reference sequence). This CDR3 spans 14 amino acids. V lost 5 bases and J 5 bases, leaving 13 bases between the germline ends. CDR3 in amino acids: CASSSSDINNEQFF. The CDR3 DNA is TGTGCCAGTAGTTCCTCGGACATAAACAATGAGCAGTTCTTC.

In this sample, this clonotype turned up a few times. This CDR3 is CASSRDLYGNQPQHF. The CDR3 DNA sequence: TGTGCCAGCAGTCGGGACCTCTACGGCAATCAGCCCCAGCATTTT. The rearrangement links TRBV27 to TRBJ1-5; tentative D call: TRBD1 (5 bases). V was cut by 5 bases and J by 2 bases, with 13 bases left in between. The CDR3 covers 15 residues. Germline V lookup: CDR1 MNHEY, CDR2 SMNVEV (reference sequence).

This chain links TRBV25-1 with TRBJ2-4, with D unclear. The CDR3 sequence is 11 residues long. The V end was cut by 4 bases, the J end by 6 bases, with 4 bases between. Germline-derived CDR1 and CDR2 are MGHDK and SYGVNS. CDR3 sequence: CASSGGNIQYF. The CDR3, as DNA: TGTGCCAGCAGTGGAGGAAACATTCAGTACTTC.

This clonotype turned up a few times. This rearrangement joins TRBV3-1 to TRBJ2-2; 7 nucleotides line up with TRBD2. The ends lost 4 bases at V and 4 bases at J; junction bases unmatched: 6. CDR3 size: 15 residues. Germline lookup yields CDR1 LGHDT and CDR2 YNNKEL (reference sequence). CDR3 DNA: TGTGCCAGCAGCCGCGGACTAGGAGGCACCGGGGAGCTGTTTTTT. Encoded protein: CASSRGLGGTGELFF.

There are a few counts of this clonotype. This chain connects TRBV7-9 to TRBJ2-7; TRBD1 aligns across 8 bases. The CDR3 length is 15 residues. Losses at the gene ends were 8 bases for V and 3 bases for J; bases not matched to a gene: 12. Looked up from germline, CDR1 is SEHNR and CDR2 is FQNEAQ (reference sequence). CDR3 protein: CASQGSGQVFYEQYF. The CDR3 coding sequence is TGTGCCAGCCAAGGCTCGGGACAGGTTTTCTACGAGCAGTACTTC.